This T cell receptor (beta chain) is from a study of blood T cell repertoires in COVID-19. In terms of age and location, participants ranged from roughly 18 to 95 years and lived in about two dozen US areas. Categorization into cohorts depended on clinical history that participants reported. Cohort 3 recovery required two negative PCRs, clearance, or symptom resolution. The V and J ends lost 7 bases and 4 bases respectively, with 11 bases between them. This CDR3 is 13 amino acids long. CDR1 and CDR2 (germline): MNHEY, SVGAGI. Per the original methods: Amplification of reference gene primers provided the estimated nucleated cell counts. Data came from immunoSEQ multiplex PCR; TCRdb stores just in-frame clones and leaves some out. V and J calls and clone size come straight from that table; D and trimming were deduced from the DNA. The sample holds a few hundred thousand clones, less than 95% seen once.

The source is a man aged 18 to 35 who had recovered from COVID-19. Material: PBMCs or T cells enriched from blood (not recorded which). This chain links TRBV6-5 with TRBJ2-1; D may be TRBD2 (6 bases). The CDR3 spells CASTPGGYNEQFF. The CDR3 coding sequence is TGTGCCAGCACCCCCGGGGGATACAATGAGCAGTTCTTC.